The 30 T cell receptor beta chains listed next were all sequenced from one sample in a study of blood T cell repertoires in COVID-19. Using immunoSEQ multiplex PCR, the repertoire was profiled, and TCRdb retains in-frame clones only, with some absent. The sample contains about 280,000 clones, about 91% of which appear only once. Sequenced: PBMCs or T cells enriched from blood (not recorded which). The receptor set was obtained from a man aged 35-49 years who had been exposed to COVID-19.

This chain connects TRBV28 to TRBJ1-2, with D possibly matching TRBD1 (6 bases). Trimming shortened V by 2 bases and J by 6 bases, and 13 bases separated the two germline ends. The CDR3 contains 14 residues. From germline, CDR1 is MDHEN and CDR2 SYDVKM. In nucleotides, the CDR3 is TGTGCCAGCAGTTTAAGTCCAGGGGATGATGGCTACACCTTC. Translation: CASSLSPGDDGYTF.

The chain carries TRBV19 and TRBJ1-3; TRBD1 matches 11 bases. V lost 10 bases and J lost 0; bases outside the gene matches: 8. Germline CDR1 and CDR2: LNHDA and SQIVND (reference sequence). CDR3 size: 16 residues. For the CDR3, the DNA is TGTGCCACCACGGACAGGGGGCAATCCTCTGGAAACACCATATATTTT. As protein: CATTDRGQSSGNTIYF. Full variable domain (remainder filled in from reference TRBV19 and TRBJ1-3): DGGITQSPKYLFRKEGQNVTLSCEQNLNHDAMYWYRQDPGQGLRLIYYSQIVNDFQKGDIAEGYSVSREKKESFPLTVTSAQKNPTAFYLCATTDRGQSSGNTIYFGEGSWLTVV.

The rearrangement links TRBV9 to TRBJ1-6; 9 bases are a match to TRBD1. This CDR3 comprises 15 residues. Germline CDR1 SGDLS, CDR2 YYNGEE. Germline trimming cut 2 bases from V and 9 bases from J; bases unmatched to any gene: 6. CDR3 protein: CASSVDTGGISPLHF. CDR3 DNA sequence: TGTGCCAGCAGCGTCGACACAGGGGGCATTTCACCCCTCCACTTT.

The CDR3 DNA follows: TGTGCCAGCAGAGAGACAGCTGAAAAACTGTTTTTT. It yields the protein CASRETAEKLFF. The gene calls are TRBV12-3 or TRBV12-4 and TRBJ1-4, with D possibly TRBD1 on 5 matching bases. This CDR3 contains 12 residues. The V end was cut by 6 bases, the J end by 7 bases, with 9 bases between.

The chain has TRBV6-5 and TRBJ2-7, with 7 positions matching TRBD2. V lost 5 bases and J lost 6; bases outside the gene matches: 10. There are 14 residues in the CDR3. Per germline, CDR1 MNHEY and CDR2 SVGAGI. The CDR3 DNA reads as TGTGCCAGCAGTACCCCGGGACTAAATATCGAGCAGTACTTC. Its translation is CASSTPGLNIEQYF.

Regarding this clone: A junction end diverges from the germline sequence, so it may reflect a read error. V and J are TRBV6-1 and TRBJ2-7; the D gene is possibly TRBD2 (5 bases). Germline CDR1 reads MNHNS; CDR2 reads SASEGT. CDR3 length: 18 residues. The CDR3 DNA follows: TGTGCCAGCAGTGAAGATAGAGGAGGAGTCCGCGATTCCTCCGAGCAGTACTTC. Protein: CASSEDRGGVRDSSEQYF.

The chain's CDR3 is CASSLDRGLIREDYGYTF. In DNA, the CDR3 is TGTGCCAGCAGCCTCGACAGGGGGCTTATCCGGGAAGACTATGGCTACACCTTC. V usage is TRBV5-6 and J usage is TRBJ1-2, with 10 bases matching TRBD1. V shed 4 bases and J 3 bases; nucleotides not matched to a gene: 15. The length of the CDR3 is 18 residues. The germline CDR1 and CDR2 sequences are SGHDT and YYEEEE.

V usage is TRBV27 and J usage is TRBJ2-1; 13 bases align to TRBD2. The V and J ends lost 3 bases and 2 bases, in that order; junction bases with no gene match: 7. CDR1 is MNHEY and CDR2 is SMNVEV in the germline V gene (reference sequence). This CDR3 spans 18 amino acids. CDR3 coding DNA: TGTGCCAGCAGTTTGAGGACTAGCGGGAGAAGGCCCTACAATGAGCAGTTCTTC. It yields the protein CASSLRTSGRRPYNEQFF.

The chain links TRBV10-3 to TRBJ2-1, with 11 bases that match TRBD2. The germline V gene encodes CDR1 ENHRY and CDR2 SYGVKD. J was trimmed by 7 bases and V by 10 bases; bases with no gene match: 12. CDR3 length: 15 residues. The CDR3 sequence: CASKHTSGSSNEQFF. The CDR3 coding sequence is TGTGCCAGCAAACACACTAGCGGGAGTTCGAATGAGCAGTTCTTC.

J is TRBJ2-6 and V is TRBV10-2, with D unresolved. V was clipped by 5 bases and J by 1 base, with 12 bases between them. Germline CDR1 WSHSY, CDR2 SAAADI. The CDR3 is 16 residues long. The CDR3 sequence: CASSFPTESGANVLTF. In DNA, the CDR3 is TGCGCCAGCAGTTTTCCTACAGAGTCTGGGGCCAACGTCCTGACTTTC.

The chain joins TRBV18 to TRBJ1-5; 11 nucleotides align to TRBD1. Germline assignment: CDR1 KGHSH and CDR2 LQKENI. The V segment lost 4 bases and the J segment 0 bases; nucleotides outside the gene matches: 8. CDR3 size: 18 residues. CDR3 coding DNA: TGTGCCAGCTCACAAACCGGGACAGGGGGTTATAGCAATCAGCCCCAGCATTTT. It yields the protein CASSQTGTGGYSNQPQHF.

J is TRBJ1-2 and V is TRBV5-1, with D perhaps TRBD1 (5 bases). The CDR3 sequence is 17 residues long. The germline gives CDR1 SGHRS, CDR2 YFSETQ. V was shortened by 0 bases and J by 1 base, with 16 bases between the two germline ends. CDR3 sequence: CASSLASAGPINYGYTF. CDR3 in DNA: TGCGCCAGCAGCTTGGCCAGTGCGGGGCCGATTAACTATGGCTACACCTTC.

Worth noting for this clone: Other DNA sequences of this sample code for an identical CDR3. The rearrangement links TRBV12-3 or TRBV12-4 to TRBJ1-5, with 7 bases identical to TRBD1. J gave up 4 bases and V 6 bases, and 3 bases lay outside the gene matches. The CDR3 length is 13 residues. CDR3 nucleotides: TGTGCCAGCAGCCTGACAGGGAATCAGCCCCAGCATTTT. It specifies CASSLTGNQPQHF.

CDR3 nucleotides: TGTGCCAGCAGCGACTCCCAGGGAACGTGGGACTATGGCTACACCTTC. Translating it yields CASSDSQGTWDYGYTF. The chain has TRBV9 and TRBJ1-2; possible D gene TRBD1, 5 bases. Germline lookup yields CDR1 SGDLS and CDR2 YYNGEE. CDR3 length: 16 amino acids. Trimming took off 3 bases at V and 3 bases at J, with 18 bases between the two ends.

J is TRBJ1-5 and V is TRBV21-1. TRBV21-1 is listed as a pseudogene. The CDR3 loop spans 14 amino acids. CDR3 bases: TGTGCCAGCAGGCGGGCGGTTAGCAATCAGCCCCAGCATTTT. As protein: CASRRAVSNQPQHF.

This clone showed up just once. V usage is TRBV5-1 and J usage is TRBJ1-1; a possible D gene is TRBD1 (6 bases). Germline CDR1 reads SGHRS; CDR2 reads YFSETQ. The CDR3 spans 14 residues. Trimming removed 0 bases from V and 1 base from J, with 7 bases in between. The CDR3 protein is CASSLGGPNTEAFF. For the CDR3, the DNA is TGCGCCAGCAGCTTGGGGGGGCCGAACACTGAAGCTTTCTTT.

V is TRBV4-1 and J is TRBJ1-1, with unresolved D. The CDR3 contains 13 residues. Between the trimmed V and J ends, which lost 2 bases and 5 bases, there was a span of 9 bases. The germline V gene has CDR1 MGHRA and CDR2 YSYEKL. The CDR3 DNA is TGCGCCAGCAGCCAACGTTCCCGGACTGAAGCTTTCTTT. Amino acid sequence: CASSQRSRTEAFF.

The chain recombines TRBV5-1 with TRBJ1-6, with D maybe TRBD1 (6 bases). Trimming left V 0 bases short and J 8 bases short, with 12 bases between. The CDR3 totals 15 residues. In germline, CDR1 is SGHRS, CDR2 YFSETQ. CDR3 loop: CASSLGQGSDSPLHF. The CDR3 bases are TGCGCCAGCAGCTTGGGTCAGGGGTCGGATTCACCCCTCCACTTT.

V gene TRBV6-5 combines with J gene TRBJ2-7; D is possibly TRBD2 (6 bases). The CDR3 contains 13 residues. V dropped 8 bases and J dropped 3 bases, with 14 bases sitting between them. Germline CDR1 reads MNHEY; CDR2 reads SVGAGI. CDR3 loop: CASRSGVDYEQYF. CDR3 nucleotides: TGTGCCAGCCGATCGGGGGTGGACTACGAGCAGTACTTC.

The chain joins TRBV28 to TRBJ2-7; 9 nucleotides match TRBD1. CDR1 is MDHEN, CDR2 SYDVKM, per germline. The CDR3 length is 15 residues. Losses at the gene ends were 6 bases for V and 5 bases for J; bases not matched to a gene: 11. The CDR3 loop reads CASSNTGGAFNEQYF. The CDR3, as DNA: TGTGCCAGCAGCAATACAGGGGGCGCTTTTAACGAGCAGTACTTC.

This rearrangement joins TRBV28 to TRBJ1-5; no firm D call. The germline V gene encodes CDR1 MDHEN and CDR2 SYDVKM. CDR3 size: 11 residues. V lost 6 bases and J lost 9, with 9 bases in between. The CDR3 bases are TGTGCCAGCAGCGCGGTGGGGCCCCAGCATTTT. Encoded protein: CASSAVGPQHF.

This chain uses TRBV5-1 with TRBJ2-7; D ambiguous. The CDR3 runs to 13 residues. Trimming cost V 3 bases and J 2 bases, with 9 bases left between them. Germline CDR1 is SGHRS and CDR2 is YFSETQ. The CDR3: CASSSSLTYEQYF. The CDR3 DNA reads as TGCGCCAGCAGCTCCTCCCTTACCTACGAGCAGTACTTC.

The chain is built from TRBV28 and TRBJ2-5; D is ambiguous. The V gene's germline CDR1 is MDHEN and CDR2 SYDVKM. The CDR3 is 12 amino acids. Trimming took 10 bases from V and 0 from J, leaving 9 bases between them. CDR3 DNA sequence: TGTGCCACCGCAATAGACCAAGAGACCCAGTACTTC. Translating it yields CATAIDQETQYF.

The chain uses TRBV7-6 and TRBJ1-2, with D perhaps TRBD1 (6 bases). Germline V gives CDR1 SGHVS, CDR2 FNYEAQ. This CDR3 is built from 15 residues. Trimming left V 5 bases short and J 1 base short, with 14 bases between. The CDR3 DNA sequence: TGTGCCAGCAGCCCTTACCAACAGGGTAACTATGGCTACACCTTC. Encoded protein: CASSPYQQGNYGYTF. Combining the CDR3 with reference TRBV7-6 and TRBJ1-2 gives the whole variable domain GAGVSQSPRYKVTKRGQDVALRCDPISGHVSLYWYRQALGQGPEFLTYFNYEAQQDKSGLPNDRFSAERPEGSISTLTIQRTEQRDSAMYRCASSPYQQGNYGYTFGSGTRLTVV.

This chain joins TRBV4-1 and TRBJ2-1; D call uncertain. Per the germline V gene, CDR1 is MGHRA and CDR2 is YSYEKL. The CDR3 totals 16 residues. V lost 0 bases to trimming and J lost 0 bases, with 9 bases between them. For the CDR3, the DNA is TGCGCCAGCAGCCAAGATCGGCGGAACTCCTACAATGAGCAGTTCTTC. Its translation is CASSQDRRNSYNEQFF.

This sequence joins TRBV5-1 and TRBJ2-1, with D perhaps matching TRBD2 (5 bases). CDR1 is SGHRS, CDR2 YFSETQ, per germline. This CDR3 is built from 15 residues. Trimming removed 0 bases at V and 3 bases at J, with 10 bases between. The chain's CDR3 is CASSLVASSYNEQFF. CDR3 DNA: TGCGCCAGCAGCTTGGTGGCTAGCAGCTACAATGAGCAGTTCTTC.

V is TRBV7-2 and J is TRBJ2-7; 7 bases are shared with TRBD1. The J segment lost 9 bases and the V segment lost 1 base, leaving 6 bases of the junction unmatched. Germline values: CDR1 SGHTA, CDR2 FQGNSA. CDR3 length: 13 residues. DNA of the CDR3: TGTGCCAGCAGCTTAGGAAGGGGGCAACGGCAGTACTTC. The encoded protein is CASSLGRGQRQYF. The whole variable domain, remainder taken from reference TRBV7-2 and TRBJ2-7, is GAGVSQSPSNKVTEKGKDVELRCDPISGHTALYWYRQSLGQGLEFLIYFQGNSAPDKSGLPSDRFSAERTGGSVSTLTIQRTQQEDSAVYLCASSLGRGQRQYFGPGTRLTVT.

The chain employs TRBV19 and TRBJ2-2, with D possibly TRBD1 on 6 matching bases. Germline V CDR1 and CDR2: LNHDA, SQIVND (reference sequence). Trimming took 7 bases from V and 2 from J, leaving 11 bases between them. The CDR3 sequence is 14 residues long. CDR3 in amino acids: CASTGRGNTGELFF. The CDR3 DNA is TGTGCCAGTACCGGCAGGGGAAACACCGGGGAGCTGTTTTTT. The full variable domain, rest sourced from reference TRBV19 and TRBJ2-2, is DGGITQSPKYLFRKEGQNVTLSCEQNLNHDAMYWYRQDPGQGLRLIYYSQIVNDFQKGDIAEGYSVSREKKESFPLTVTSAQKNPTAFYLCASTGRGNTGELFFGEGSRLTVL.

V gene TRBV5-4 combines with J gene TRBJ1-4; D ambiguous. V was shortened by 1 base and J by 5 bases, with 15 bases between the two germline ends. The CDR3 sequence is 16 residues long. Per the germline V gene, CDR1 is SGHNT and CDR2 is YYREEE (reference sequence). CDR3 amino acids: CASSLNSPPQNEKLFF. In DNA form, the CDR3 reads TGTGCCAGCAGCTTGAATTCTCCCCCCCAGAATGAAAAACTGTTTTTT.

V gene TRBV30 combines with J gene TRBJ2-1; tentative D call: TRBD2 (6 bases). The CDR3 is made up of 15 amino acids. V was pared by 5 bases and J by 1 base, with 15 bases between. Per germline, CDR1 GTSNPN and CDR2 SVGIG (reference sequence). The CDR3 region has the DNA TGTGCCTGGGAGACGGGAGATCGGTCCTACAATGAGCAGTTCTTC. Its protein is CAWETGDRSYNEQFF.